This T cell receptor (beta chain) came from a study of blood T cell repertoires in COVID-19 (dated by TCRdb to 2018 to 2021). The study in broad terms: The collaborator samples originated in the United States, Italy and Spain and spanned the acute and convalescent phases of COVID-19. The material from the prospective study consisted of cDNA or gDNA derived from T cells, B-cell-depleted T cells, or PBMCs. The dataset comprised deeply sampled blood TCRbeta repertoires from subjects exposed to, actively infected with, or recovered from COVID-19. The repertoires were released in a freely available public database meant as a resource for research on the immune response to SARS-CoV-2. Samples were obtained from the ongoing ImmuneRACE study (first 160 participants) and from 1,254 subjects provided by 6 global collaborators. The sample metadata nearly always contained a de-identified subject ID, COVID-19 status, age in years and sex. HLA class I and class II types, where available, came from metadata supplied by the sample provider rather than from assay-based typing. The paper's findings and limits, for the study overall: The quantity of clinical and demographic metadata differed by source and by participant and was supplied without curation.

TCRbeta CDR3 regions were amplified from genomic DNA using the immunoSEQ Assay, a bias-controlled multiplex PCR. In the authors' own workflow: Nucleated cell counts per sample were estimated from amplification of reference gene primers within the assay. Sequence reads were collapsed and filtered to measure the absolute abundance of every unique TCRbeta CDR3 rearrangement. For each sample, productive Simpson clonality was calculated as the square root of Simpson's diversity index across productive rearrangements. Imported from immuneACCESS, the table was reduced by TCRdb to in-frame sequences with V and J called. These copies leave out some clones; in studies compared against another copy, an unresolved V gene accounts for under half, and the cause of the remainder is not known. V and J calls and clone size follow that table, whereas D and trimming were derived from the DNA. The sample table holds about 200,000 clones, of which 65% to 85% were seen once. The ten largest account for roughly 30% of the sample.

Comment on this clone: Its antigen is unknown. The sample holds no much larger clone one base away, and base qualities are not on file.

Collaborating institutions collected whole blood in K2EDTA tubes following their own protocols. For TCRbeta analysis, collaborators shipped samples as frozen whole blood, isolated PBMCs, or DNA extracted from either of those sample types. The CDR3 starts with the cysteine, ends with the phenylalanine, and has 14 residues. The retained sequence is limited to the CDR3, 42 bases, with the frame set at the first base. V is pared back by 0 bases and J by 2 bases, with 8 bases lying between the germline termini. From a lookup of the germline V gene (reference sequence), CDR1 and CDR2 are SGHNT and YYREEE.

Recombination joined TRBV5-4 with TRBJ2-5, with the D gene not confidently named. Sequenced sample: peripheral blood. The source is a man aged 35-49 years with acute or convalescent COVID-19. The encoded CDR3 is CASSLAGVQETQYF. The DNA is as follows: TGTGCCAGCAGCTTGGCCGGTGTTCAAGAGACCCAGTACTTC.